The 16 T cell receptor beta chains below were found in one sample sequenced in a study of T cell changes during pregnancy in multiple sclerosis. Data came from immunoSEQ multiplex PCR; TCRdb stores just in-frame clones and leaves some out. Here the sample spans fewer than 85,000 clones, over 80% being singletons. Sequencing was performed on peripheral blood, taken in the third trimester of pregnancy. All receptors derive from a female donor in good health, enrolled as a control in a pregnancy study.

The chain uses TRBV7-2 and TRBJ2-7, with TRBD1 as a possible D gene (6 bases). Trimming took off 1 base at V and 6 bases at J, with 19 bases between the two ends. The CDR3 loop spans 16 amino acids. The V gene's germline CDR1 is SGHTA and CDR2 FQGNSA. CDR3 sequence reads: CASSLVPWLAGVEQYF. CDR3 nucleotides: TGTGCCAGCAGCTTAGTTCCGTGGTTGGCAGGGGTCGAGCAGTACTTC.

The chain joins TRBV9 to TRBJ2-7; tentatively, D is TRBD2 (6 bases). Germline loops: CDR1 SGDLS, CDR2 YYNGEE. This CDR3 is built from 13 residues. The V and J ends lost 7 bases and 3 bases respectively, with 14 bases between them. CDR3 DNA sequence: TGTGCCAGCGGAGGGCGGGTTGACTACGAGCAGTACTTC. It translates to CASGGRVDYEQYF.

This clone was counted a few times. The rearrangement joins TRBV14 to TRBJ1-1; D remains ambiguous. Trimming cost V 4 bases and J 1 base, with 13 bases left between them. This CDR3 region has 15 residues. The germline V gene has CDR1 SGHDN and CDR2 FVKESK. The CDR3 here is CASSRLGPWNTEAFF. The CDR3 nucleotides are TGTGCCAGCAGCCGCCTTGGGCCGTGGAACACTGAAGCTTTCTTT.

This sequence joins TRBV13 and TRBJ2-1, with TRBD2 identical over 8 bases. Per the germline V gene, CDR1 is PRHDT and CDR2 is FYEKMQ (reference sequence). This CDR3 is built from 14 residues. V trimming: 1 base; J trimming: 7 bases; junction bases outside the gene matches: 3. CDR3 sequence reads: CASSLEREWNEQFF. CDR3 coding DNA: TGTGCCAGCAGCTTAGAGCGGGAGTGGAATGAGCAGTTCTTC.

The chain is built from TRBV7-9 and TRBJ2-7, with 7 nucleotides matching TRBD1. The germline V gene has CDR1 SEHNR and CDR2 FQNEAQ (reference sequence). The V and J ends lost 3 bases and 4 bases, in that order; junction bases with no gene match: 3. The CDR3 has 13 amino acids. Here the CDR3 DNA reads TGTGCCAGCAGCTTGGACAGGTATTACGAGCAGTACTTC. This codes for CASSLDRYYEQYF.

The chain uses TRBV13 and TRBJ2-3; 15 positions agree with TRBD2. With 5 bases clipped from V and 0 bases from J, the junction kept 9 bases outside the gene matches. Germline CDR1 PRHDT, CDR2 FYEKMQ (reference sequence). The CDR3 has 19 amino acids. The CDR3 region is CASSTRTSGGAVSTDTQYF. DNA of the CDR3: TGTGCCAGCAGCACCCGGACTAGCGGGGGGGCCGTTAGCACAGATACGCAGTATTTT.

The chain employs TRBV6-5 and TRBJ2-7; D is perhaps TRBD1 (6 bases). Trimming took off 5 bases at V and 0 bases at J, with 8 bases between the two ends. Germline V gene lookup returns CDR1 MNHEY and CDR2 SVGAGI. The CDR3 is made up of 13 amino acids. The CDR3 DNA sequence: TGTGCCAGCAGTACGACAGGCTCCTACGAGCAGTACTTC. It yields the protein CASSTTGSYEQYF.

This clone has a handful of counts. This chain's CDR3 is CASSQGDISYNEQFF. DNA of the CDR3: TGCGCCAGCAGCCAAGGGGACATCTCCTACAATGAGCAGTTCTTC. The rearrangement uses TRBV5-1 and TRBJ2-1, with D possibly TRBD1 on 6 matching bases. Germline CDR1 reads SGHRS; CDR2 reads YFSETQ. Between the trimmed V and J ends, which lost 4 bases and 0 bases, there was a span of 11 bases. CDR3 length: 15 residues. The full variable domain, rest sourced from reference TRBV5-1 and TRBJ2-1, is KAGVTQTPRYLIKTRGQQVTLSCSPISGHRSVSWYQQTPGQGLQFLFEYFSETQRNKGNFPGRFSGRQFSNSRSEMNVSTLELGDSALYLCASSQGDISYNEQFFGPGTRLTVL.

V usage is TRBV4-1 and J usage is TRBJ2-2, with 7 positions matching TRBD1. The CDR3 contains 15 residues. V lost 0 bases to trimming and J lost 7 bases; unmatched junction nucleotides: 5. CDR1 is MGHRA, CDR2 YSYEKL, per germline. The CDR3: CASSQEGQVGGELFF. The DNA for the CDR3 is TGCGCCAGCAGCCAAGAAGGACAGGTTGGCGGGGAGCTGTTTTTT.

The rearrangement links TRBV7-9 to TRBJ2-7, with a weak D call TRBD1 (6 bases). Trimming left V 5 bases short and J 2 bases short, with 16 bases between. The CDR3 consists of 15 residues. The V gene's germline CDR1 is SEHNR and CDR2 FQNEAQ (reference sequence). The CDR3 DNA follows: TGTGCCAGCAGCCCCCAGGGGTCGGCAACCTACGAGCAGTACTTC. Translated, it gives CASSPQGSATYEQYF.

The V call is TRBV5-1, the J call TRBJ2-1, with TRBD2 matching 10 bases. V lost 4 bases and J lost 2; bases outside the gene matches: 3. From germline, CDR1 is SGHRS and CDR2 YFSETQ. The CDR3 runs to 15 residues. The DNA of the CDR3 is TGCGCCAGCAGCGGCACTAGCGGGGCCTACAATGAGCAGTTCTTC. Translating gives CASSGTSGAYNEQFF.

This rearrangement joins TRBV28 to TRBJ1-2; unclear D gene. Per germline, CDR1 MDHEN and CDR2 SYDVKM. CDR3 length: 13 amino acids. Trimming shortened V by 7 bases and J by 3 bases, and 12 bases separated the two germline ends. CDR3 sequence (DNA): TGTGCCAGCACCATCCCCACTGACTATGGCTACACCTTC. Translating gives CASTIPTDYGYTF.

The sample holds one count of this clone. V and J are TRBV6-5 and TRBJ2-6; D call uncertain. This CDR3 spans 15 amino acids. Trimming left V 5 bases short and J 0 bases short, with 8 bases between. The germline V gene encodes CDR1 MNHEY and CDR2 SVGAGI. CDR3 sequence (DNA): TGTGCCAGCAGTCGACTGCTCTCTGGGGCCAACGTCCTGACTTTC. Translated: CASSRLLSGANVLTF.

The chain recombines TRBV28 with TRBJ2-3; the match to TRBD2 covers 8 bases. Germline loops: CDR1 MDHEN, CDR2 SYDVKM. The CDR3 runs to 14 residues. Germline trimming cut 7 bases from V and 0 bases from J; bases unmatched to any gene: 3. CDR3 region: CASKTSDSTDTQYF. The DNA of the CDR3 is TGTGCCAGCAAGACTAGCGATAGCACAGATACGCAGTATTTT. The full variable domain, in which reference TRBV28 and TRBJ2-3 provide the parts outside the CDR3, is DVKVTQSSRYLVKRTGEKVFLECVQDMDHENMFWYRQDPGLGLRLIYFSYDVKMKEKGDIPEGYSVSREKKERFSLILESASTNQTSMYLCASKTSDSTDTQYFGPGTRLTVL.

Only a few counts were recorded for this clone. The chain joins TRBV5-1 to TRBJ1-1; D remains ambiguous. CDR1 SGHRS and CDR2 YFSETQ come from the germline V gene. The CDR3 spans 13 residues. The V gene lost 5 bases and the J gene lost 1 base, with 9 bases spanning the gap. The CDR3 DNA reads as TGCGCCAGCAGAACTCAGGAGAACACTGAAGCTTTCTTT. This codes for CASRTQENTEAFF. The complete variable domain, with remaining parts taken from reference TRBV5-1 and TRBJ1-1, reads KAGVTQTPRYLIKTRGQQVTLSCSPISGHRSVSWYQQTPGQGLQFLFEYFSETQRNKGNFPGRFSGRQFSNSRSEMNVSTLELGDSALYLCASRTQENTEAFFGQGTRLTVV.

V gene TRBV28 combines with J gene TRBJ1-1; D possibly corresponds to TRBD1 (5 bases). This CDR3 spans 14 amino acids. Trimming left V 1 base short and J 1 base short, with 7 bases between. Per the germline V gene, CDR1 is MDHEN and CDR2 is SYDVKM. The CDR3 protein is CASSLLGRNTEAFF. Here the CDR3 DNA reads TGTGCCAGCAGTTTATTGGGGCGGAACACTGAAGCTTTCTTT.